This TCR beta chain was profiled in a study of blood T cell repertoires in COVID-19. Study overall: There were acute and convalescent COVID-19 samples, and they came from the United States, Italy and Spain.

Germline CDR1 is MNHEY and CDR2 is SVGAGI. Trimming cost V 6 bases and J 7 bases; bases outside gene matches: 3. The CDR3 consists of 13 residues. Per the original methods: Estimates of nucleated cell counts were drawn from the amplification of reference gene primers. The method was immunoSEQ multiplex PCR; TCRdb's version includes in-frame clones alone and lacks a portion of them. V, J and clone size derive from that table, while D and trimming were established from the DNA sequence. Of around 110,000 clones in the sample, roughly 83% are singletons; the top ten hold 2% to 2.5%. This clone occurred once.

The rearrangement uses TRBV6-5 and TRBJ2-1; 10 bases line up with TRBD1. The sequence was obtained from a man in his thirties or forties with acute or convalescent COVID-19. The sequenced sample was peripheral blood. The CDR3 protein is CASSGQGGNEQFF. CDR3 sequence (DNA): TGTGCCAGCAGCGGACAGGGGGGAAATGAGCAGTTCTTC.